This TCR beta chain came from a study of blood T cell repertoires in COVID-19. At the level of the study: COVID-19 samples from acute and convalescent phases originated in the United States, Italy and Spain. From T cells, B-cell-depleted T cells, or PBMCs came the material, which was cDNA or gDNA.

The trim removed 6 bases at V and 2 bases at J, leaving 4 bases unmatched. The length of the CDR3 is 14 residues. Germline lookup yields CDR1 MNHEY and CDR2 SMNVEV (reference sequence). The table came from immunoSEQ multiplex PCR; TCRdb's copy has only in-frame clones and leaves some out. The table shows around 19,000 clones, with roughly 90% occurring only once. The sequenced sample was peripheral blood. The origin of this receptor is a human donor in a cohort sampled during active COVID-19. The donor label of this sample is uncertain. The chain employs TRBV27 and TRBJ2-1; TRBD2 agrees at 7 bases. This CDR3 reads CASRHGTTYNEQFF. The DNA of the CDR3 is TGTGCCAGCAGACACGGGACTACCTACAATGAGCAGTTCTTC.